This T cell receptor beta chain was sequenced in a study of tumor-infiltrating lymphocytes in localized non-small cell lung cancer. Data came from immunoSEQ multiplex PCR; TCRdb stores just in-frame clones and leaves some out. The table lists 27,000 or so clones, approximately 83% of them singletons. The CDR3 has 14 residues. The germline CDR1 and CDR2 sequences are SNHLY and FYNNEI. V lost 3 bases and J 2 bases, leaving 8 bases between the germline ends. This sequence originates from a human donor with non-small cell lung cancer. The chain carries TRBV2 and TRBJ1-3; unclear D gene. The source material was lung tumor tissue. The CDR3 here is CASSDQITGNTIYF. The CDR3 DNA reads as TGTGCCAGCAGTGACCAAATAACTGGAAACACCATATATTTT.